Each of the 31 T cell receptor beta chains below was sequenced from the same sample in a study of persistence of HIV-infected CD4 T cells. Antigens of these TCRs are unknown. This was the immunoSEQ version 4 assay in survey mode. Clones were read by immunoSEQ multiplex PCR, and TCRdb kept only the in-frame ones, dropping some. The sample lists tens of thousands of clones, around 73% seen once, with 0.81% in the top ten. The stimulus was lysate of CMV-infected fibroblasts, roughly 9.2 ug/mL. Memory cells lacking CD40L and CD69 with high CD45RO were sorted. The specimen comprised CD4+ T cells sorted from PBMCs after approximately 19-hour stimulation, sampled from a patient who received antiretroviral therapy. The receptors stem from an adult woman with HIV who was CMV-seropositive.

V and J are TRBV14 and TRBJ1-6; TRBD1 matches 8 bases. The CDR3 runs to 14 residues. Per germline, CDR1 SGHDN and CDR2 FVKESK. J gave up 7 bases and V 5 bases, and 4 bases lay outside the gene matches. This CDR3 is CASSEQGGNSPLHF. The CDR3 nucleotides are TGTGCCAGCAGCGAACAGGGGGGAAATTCACCCCTCCACTTT.

This chain connects TRBV7-2 to TRBJ1-1; the D gene is possibly TRBD1 (5 bases). The ends were cut back, 0 bases at V and 6 bases at J, with 11 bases in the middle. Per germline, CDR1 SGHTA and CDR2 FQGNSA. CDR3 length: 14 amino acids. CDR3 amino acids: CASSLAGEGSEAFF. The CDR3 region has the DNA TGTGCCAGCAGCTTAGCGGGGGAGGGTTCTGAAGCTTTCTTT.

The chain links TRBV30 to TRBJ2-2, with a possible D match to TRBD1 (6 bases). The CDR3 is made up of 13 amino acids. Per germline, CDR1 GTSNPN and CDR2 SVGIG (reference sequence). Trimming removed 2 bases at V and 8 bases at J, with 12 bases between. The CDR3 here is CAWSPQGRGELFF. The CDR3, as DNA: TGTGCCTGGAGTCCGCAGGGGAGAGGGGAGCTGTTTTTT.

The chain combines TRBV12-3 or TRBV12-4 with TRBJ2-5; D may be TRBD1 or TRBD2 (5 bases each). This CDR3 spans 13 amino acids. V dropped 6 bases and J dropped 7 bases, with 15 bases sitting between them. The CDR3 sequence is CASSLMGDGTQYF. In DNA form, the CDR3 reads TGTGCCAGCAGCCTCATGGGGGACGGGACCCAGTACTTC.

V gene TRBV20-1 combines with J gene TRBJ1-1; D not certain. V dropped 5 bases and J dropped 11 bases, with 15 bases sitting between them. The CDR3 is 11 residues long. Per germline, CDR1 DFQATT and CDR2 SNEGSKA (reference sequence). The CDR3 region is CSAPGSRIAFF. In DNA form, the CDR3 reads TGCAGTGCTCCGGGGTCCAGGATCGCTTTCTTT.

The chain employs TRBV24-1 and TRBJ1-2; D is unclear. Germline lookup yields CDR1 KGHDR and CDR2 SFDVKD. The CDR3 sequence is 14 residues long. V gave up 5 bases and J gave up 3 bases, with 12 bases separating them. The DNA of the CDR3 is TGTGCCACCAGTGGCGGCGGTGTTGACTATGGCTACACCTTC. It is translated as CATSGGGVDYGYTF.

This chain links TRBV5-1 with TRBJ1-5; possible D gene TRBD1, 6 bases. With 4 bases removed from V and 0 bases from J, the gap between germline ends came to 11 bases. CDR1 is SGHRS and CDR2 is YFSETQ in the germline V gene. This CDR3 is 15 amino acids long. The CDR3 coding sequence is TGCGCCAGCAGCGACGGACAGAATAGCAATCAGCCCCAGCATTTT. Translation: CASSDGQNSNQPQHF.

The genes are TRBV5-1 and TRBJ1-2, with 7 bases identical to TRBD1. This CDR3 contains 14 residues. The junction had 1 base not matched to a gene; V was cut back by 0 bases and J by 2 bases. The germline gives CDR1 SGHRS, CDR2 YFSETQ. In DNA form, the CDR3 reads TGCGCCAGCAGCTTGGGGGACAGAAACTATGGCTACACCTTC. Its translation is CASSLGDRNYGYTF.

The V call is TRBV6-1, the J call TRBJ2-5; weak D call: TRBD1 (6 bases). The length of the CDR3 is 14 residues. Germline V gene lookup returns CDR1 MNHNS and CDR2 SASEGT. Trimming pared 3 bases from V and 4 bases from J, leaving 12 bases between. The CDR3 DNA reads TGTGCCAGCAGTGAGGCGGGCAGGGGAGAGACCCAGTACTTC. It encodes CASSEAGRGETQYF.

This sequence joins TRBV30 and TRBJ1-1; tentatively, D is TRBD1 (6 bases). V was trimmed by 3 bases and J by 10 bases, leaving 18 bases between them. The CDR3 contains 13 residues. In germline, CDR1 is GTSNPN, CDR2 SVGIG (reference sequence). The CDR3 DNA reads TGTGCCTGGAGCCGGGACACGGGAAATCGAGCTTTCTTT. As protein: CAWSRDTGNRAFF. Full variable domain (missing parts from reference TRBV30 and TRBJ1-1): SQTIHQWPATLVQPVGSPLSLECTVEGTSNPNLYWYRQAAGRGLQLLFYSVGIGQISSEVPQNLSASRPQDRQFILSSKKLLLSDSGFYLCAWSRDTGNRAFFGQGTRLTVV.

This chain joins TRBV9 and TRBJ1-2; TRBD1 agrees at 10 bases. The CDR3 consists of 17 residues. Germline trimming cut 0 bases from V and 0 bases from J; bases unmatched to any gene: 5. Germline V gene sequence: CDR1 SGDLS, CDR2 YYNGEE. The CDR3 sequence: CASSVGGTGVANYGYTF. The CDR3 DNA sequence: TGTGCCAGCAGCGTAGGCGGGACAGGGGTAGCTAACTATGGCTACACCTTC.

The CDR3 loop is CASSFDRNNEQFF. CDR3 sequence (DNA): TGTGCCAGCAGCTTCGACAGGAACAATGAGCAGTTCTTC. The J gene is TRBJ2-1, the V gene TRBV11-2; TRBD1 might be the D (6 bases). Trimming took 3 bases from V and 5 from J, leaving 8 bases between them. The CDR3 runs 13 residues. Germline V gives CDR1 SGHAT, CDR2 FQNNGV.

The table lists this clone with a count of one. The chain combines TRBV7-8 with TRBJ1-2; tentative D call: TRBD1 (5 bases). The V end lost 4 bases, the J end lost 4 bases, and 25 bases lay between the germline ends. The CDR3 is 18 amino acids. Germline CDR1 reads SGHVS; CDR2 reads FQNEAQ. This CDR3 is CASSSLAPPDSLSYGYTF. CDR3 DNA sequence: TGTGCCAGCAGCTCCCTAGCCCCCCCTGACAGTTTGAGCTATGGCTACACCTTC.

V usage is TRBV5-1 and J usage is TRBJ2-5; D gene uncertain. Germline-derived CDR1 and CDR2 are SGHRS and YFSETQ. Trimming stripped 0 bases from V and 4 bases from J, with 13 bases between. This CDR3 is 15 amino acids long. CDR3: CASSLEGRGIETQYF. The CDR3 region has the DNA TGCGCCAGCAGCTTGGAGGGCAGAGGTATAGAGACCCAGTACTTC. The entire variable domain, with the rest obtained from reference TRBV5-1 and TRBJ2-5, is as follows: KAGVTQTPRYLIKTRGQQVTLSCSPISGHRSVSWYQQTPGQGLQFLFEYFSETQRNKGNFPGRFSGRQFSNSRSEMNVSTLELGDSALYLCASSLEGRGIETQYFGPGTRLLVL.

V and J are TRBV2 and TRBJ1-2; 9 positions match TRBD1. The CDR3 length is 13 residues. The V gene end was trimmed by 4 bases and the J gene end by 6 bases; junction bases not matched to a gene: 3. The germline gives CDR1 SNHLY, CDR2 FYNNEI. DNA of the CDR3: TGTGCCAGCAGTGTACAGGGGGCGGATGGCTACACCTTC. As protein: CASSVQGADGYTF.

The genes are TRBV28 and TRBJ2-5, with 8 nucleotides matching TRBD2. In germline, CDR1 is MDHEN, CDR2 SYDVKM. The junction had 7 bases not matched to a gene; V was cut back by 3 bases and J by 7 bases. This CDR3 is built from 14 residues. The CDR3, as DNA: TGTGCCAGCAGTTTGAAATCCGGGAGGGGGACCCAGTACTTC. Its translation is CASSLKSGRGTQYF.

The table lists this clone with a count of one. The chain employs TRBV5-5 and TRBJ2-3; maybe TRBD1 (5 bases). With 2 bases removed from V and 4 bases from J, the gap between germline ends came to 11 bases. Germline CDR1 is SGHKS and CDR2 is YYEKEE (reference sequence). This CDR3 has 14 amino acids. The CDR3 bases are TGTGCCAGCAGCTTAAGGCAGGGCCCAGATACGCAGTATTTT. As protein: CASSLRQGPDTQYF.

This chain links TRBV30 with TRBJ2-1, with a tentative D call TRBD2 (7 bases). Germline loops: CDR1 GTSNPN, CDR2 SVGIG (reference sequence). Between the trimmed V and J ends, which lost 0 bases and 4 bases, there was a span of 13 bases. CDR3 length equals 15 residues. The CDR3 loop is CAWSVGSGTYNEQFF. The CDR3 nucleotides read TGTGCCTGGAGTGTAGGGAGCGGGACATACAATGAGCAGTTCTTC.

The CDR3 sequence is CASSLKDRGVTEAFF. CDR3 DNA: TGTGCCAGCAGCTTAAAGGACAGGGGCGTCACTGAAGCTTTCTTT. The chain links TRBV7-3 to TRBJ1-1, with TRBD1 identical over 9 bases. The germline V gene encodes CDR1 SGHTA and CDR2 FQGTGA. V dropped 1 base and J dropped 4; count of bases not matched to a gene: 4. This CDR3 is built from 15 residues. The full variable domain, with the rest looked up from reference TRBV7-3 and TRBJ1-1, is GAGVSQTPSNKVTEKGKYVELRCDPISGHTALYWYRQSLGQGPEFLIYFQGTGAADDSGLPNDRFFAVRPEGSVSTLKIQRTERGDSAVYLCASSLKDRGVTEAFFGQGTRLTVV.

This clone was seen only once. V is TRBV15 and J is TRBJ1-3; TRBD1 is a possible D gene (5 bases). This CDR3 contains 16 residues. With 0 bases removed from V and 10 bases from J, the gap between germline ends came to 19 bases. The germline gives CDR1 LNHNV, CDR2 YYDKDF (reference sequence). CDR3 DNA sequence: TGTGCCACCAGCAGAGACGCACAGGCAGGCCGTGGAACCATATATTTT. Residues: CATSRDAQAGRGTIYF.

The V call is TRBV3-1 (or the pseudogene TRBV3-2), the J call TRBJ2-2; D may match TRBD1 or TRBD2 (6 bases each). Deletions cut 6 bases from V and 5 bases from J, with 13 bases between. The CDR3 runs 14 residues. The germline V gene has CDR1 LGHDT and CDR2 YNNKEL (reference sequence). In DNA, the CDR3 is TGTGCCAGCAGACGCACAGGGAGGACCGGGGAGCTGTTTTTT. Protein sequence: CASRRTGRTGELFF.

The V call is TRBV10-3, the J call TRBJ1-6; no firm D call. Germline CDR1 ENHRY, CDR2 SYGVKD. V was trimmed by 4 bases and J by 6 bases, leaving 10 bases between them. The CDR3 is 14 residues long. This chain's CDR3 is CAISGSQLNSPLHF. The CDR3, as DNA: TGTGCCATCAGTGGATCTCAACTTAATTCACCCCTCCACTTT.

This clone was observed once. The rearrangement joins TRBV27 to TRBJ1-2, with a weak D call TRBD1 (5 bases). Germline V gene data show CDR1 as MNHEY and CDR2 as SMNVEV (reference sequence). This CDR3 is 14 amino acids long. Trimming left V 3 bases short and J 4 bases short, with 12 bases between. The CDR3 sequence: CASSFSRASYGYTF. The CDR3 DNA is TGTGCCAGCAGTTTTTCCAGGGCTAGCTATGGCTACACCTTC.

V is TRBV6-2 or TRBV6-3 and J is TRBJ2-7; the match to TRBD2 covers 7 bases. The length of the CDR3 is 18 residues. Germline trimming cut 2 bases from V and 2 bases from J; bases unmatched to any gene: 15. From germline, CDR1 is MNHEY and CDR2 SVGEGT. In nucleotides, the CDR3 is TGTGCCAGCAGTTACAGGGAGGGTCTTTTGCCAGGAACCTACGAGCAGTACTTC. Amino acid sequence: CASSYREGLLPGTYEQYF.

CDR3 region: CASSENIASAGYTF. In DNA, the CDR3 is TGTGCCAGCAGTGAAAACATCGCCTCGGCAGGCTACACCTTC. This chain links TRBV6-4 with TRBJ1-2; no clear D. The CDR3 is 14 amino acids. Per germline, CDR1 MRHNA and CDR2 SNTAGT. The V end was cut by 3 bases, the J end by 8 bases, with 16 bases between.

V usage is TRBV30 and J usage is TRBJ2-1; maybe TRBD1 (6 bases). Germline V lookup: CDR1 GTSNPN, CDR2 SVGIG (reference sequence). Trimming removed 1 base at V and 3 bases at J, with 10 bases between. The CDR3 is 14 amino acids. The chain's CDR3 is CAWSGGRIYNEQFF. The CDR3, as DNA: TGTGCCTGGAGTGGGGGGCGAATCTACAATGAGCAGTTCTTC.

The rearrangement links TRBV9 to TRBJ1-1; D is unresolved. CDR1 is SGDLS and CDR2 is YYNGEE in the germline V gene. The CDR3 loop spans 15 amino acids. V dropped 0 bases and J dropped 3 bases, with 12 bases sitting between them. CDR3 coding DNA: TGTGCCAGCAGCGTAGATCAAGGATTCGACACTGAAGCTTTCTTT. Amino acid sequence: CASSVDQGFDTEAFF.

The chain combines TRBV27 with TRBJ2-7; the D call may be TRBD1 or TRBD2 (6 bases each). The germline CDR1 and CDR2 sequences are MNHEY and SMNVEV (reference sequence). The CDR3 contains 16 residues. The V end was cut by 2 bases, the J end by 1 base, with 15 bases between. DNA for the CDR3: TGTGCCAGCAGTTTAGGAGGGGGGCGTTCGTCCTACGAGCAGTACTTC. Translated: CASSLGGGRSSYEQYF.

The V call is TRBV15, the J call TRBJ1-5; D may be TRBD1 (5 bases). CDR1 and CDR2 (germline): LNHNV, YYDKDF (reference sequence). V lost 0 bases and J lost 1, with 13 bases in between. The CDR3 is 17 amino acids. CDR3 amino acids: CATSRESAGRSNQPQHF. The CDR3 coding sequence is TGTGCCACCAGCAGAGAATCGGCGGGACGGAGCAATCAGCCCCAGCATTTT.

The CDR3 region has the DNA TGTGCCAGCAGCGGAGGACAGTTTTTAACTGAAGCTTTCTTT. Its translation: CASSGGQFLTEAFF. The chain couples TRBV6-5 to TRBJ1-1; perhaps TRBD1 as D (6 bases). The CDR3 consists of 14 residues. Between the trimmed V and J ends, which lost 6 bases and 5 bases, there was a span of 16 bases. Germline values: CDR1 MNHEY, CDR2 SVGAGI.

The chain combines TRBV5-4 with TRBJ1-6; D ambiguous. Germline CDR1 and CDR2: SGHNT and YYREEE (reference sequence). The V end lost 0 bases, the J end lost 12 bases, and 7 bases lay between the germline ends. This CDR3 has 12 residues. As DNA, the CDR3 is TGTGCCAGCAGCTTGGGGACCGAACCCCTCCACTTT. Amino acids: CASSLGTEPLHF.